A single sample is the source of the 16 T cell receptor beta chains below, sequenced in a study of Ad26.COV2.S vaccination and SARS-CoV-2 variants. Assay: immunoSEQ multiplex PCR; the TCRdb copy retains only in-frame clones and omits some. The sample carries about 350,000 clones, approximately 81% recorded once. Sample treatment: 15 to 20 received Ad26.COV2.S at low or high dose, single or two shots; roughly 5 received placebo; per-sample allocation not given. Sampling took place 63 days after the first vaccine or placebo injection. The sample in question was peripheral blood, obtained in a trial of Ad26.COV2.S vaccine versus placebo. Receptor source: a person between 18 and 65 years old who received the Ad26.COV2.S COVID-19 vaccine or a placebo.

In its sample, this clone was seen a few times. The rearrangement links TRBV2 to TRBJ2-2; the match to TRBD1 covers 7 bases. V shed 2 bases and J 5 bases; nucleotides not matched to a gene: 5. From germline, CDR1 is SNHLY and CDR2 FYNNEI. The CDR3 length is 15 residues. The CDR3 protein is CASSEQTGITGELFF. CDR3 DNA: TGTGCCAGCAGTGAACAGACAGGGATAACCGGGGAGCTGTTTTTT.

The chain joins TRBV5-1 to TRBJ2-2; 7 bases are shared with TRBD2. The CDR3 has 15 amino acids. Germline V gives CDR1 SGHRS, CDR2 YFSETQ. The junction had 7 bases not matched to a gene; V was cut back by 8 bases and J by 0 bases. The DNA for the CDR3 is TGCGCCAGTACCCGCGGGGGAGCGAACACCGGGGAGCTGTTTTTT. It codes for CASTRGGANTGELFF.

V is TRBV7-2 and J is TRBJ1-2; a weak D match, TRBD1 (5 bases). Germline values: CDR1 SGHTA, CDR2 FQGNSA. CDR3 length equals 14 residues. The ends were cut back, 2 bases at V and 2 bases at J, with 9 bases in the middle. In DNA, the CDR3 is TGTGCCAGCAGCTTACAAGGGGCCAACTATGGCTACACCTTC. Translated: CASSLQGANYGYTF.

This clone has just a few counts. The CDR3 nucleotides read TGTGCCAGCAGCCGTTCGGGACTTTATAATTCACCCCTCCACTTT. The encoded protein is CASSRSGLYNSPLHF. The chain joins TRBV7-8 to TRBJ1-6; D perhaps matches TRBD1 (5 bases). The ends were cut back, 5 bases at V and 4 bases at J, with 12 bases in the middle. The CDR3 is 15 residues long. Germline lookup yields CDR1 SGHVS and CDR2 FQNEAQ.

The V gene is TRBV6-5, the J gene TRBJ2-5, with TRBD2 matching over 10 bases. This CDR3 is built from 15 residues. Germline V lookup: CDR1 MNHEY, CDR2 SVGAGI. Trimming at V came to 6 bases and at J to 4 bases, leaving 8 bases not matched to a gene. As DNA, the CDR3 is TGTGCCAGCAGACTTGGGCTAGCGGGAGCAGAGACCCAGTACTTC. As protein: CASRLGLAGAETQYF.

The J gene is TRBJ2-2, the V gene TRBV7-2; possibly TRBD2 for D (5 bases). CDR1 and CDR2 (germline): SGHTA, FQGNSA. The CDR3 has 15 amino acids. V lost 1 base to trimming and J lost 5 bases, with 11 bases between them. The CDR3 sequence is CASSLGLPGTGELFF. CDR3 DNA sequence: TGTGCCAGCAGCTTAGGTTTACCGGGAACCGGGGAGCTGTTTTTT.

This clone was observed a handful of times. For the CDR3, the DNA is TGTGCCATCAGTGAGTCCCCTCCACAGTCAGCTTTCTTT. It translates to CAISESPPQSAFF. The V call is TRBV10-3, the J call TRBJ1-1, with D unclear. The CDR3 length is 13 residues. V lost 0 bases and J 10 bases, leaving 12 bases between the germline ends. Germline V gene data show CDR1 as ENHRY and CDR2 as SYGVKD.

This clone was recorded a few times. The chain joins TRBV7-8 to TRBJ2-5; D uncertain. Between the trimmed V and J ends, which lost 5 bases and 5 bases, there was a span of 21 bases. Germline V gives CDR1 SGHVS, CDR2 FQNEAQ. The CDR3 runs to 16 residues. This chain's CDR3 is CASSLYTTRRGETQYF. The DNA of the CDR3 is TGTGCCAGCAGCCTTTATACGACGCGGAGAGGCGAGACCCAGTACTTC.

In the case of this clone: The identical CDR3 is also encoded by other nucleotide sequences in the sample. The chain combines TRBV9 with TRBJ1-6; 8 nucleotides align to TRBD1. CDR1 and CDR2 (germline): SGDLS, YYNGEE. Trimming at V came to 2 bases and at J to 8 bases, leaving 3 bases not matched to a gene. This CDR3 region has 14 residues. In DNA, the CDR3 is TGTGCCAGCAGCGTTGGGACAGGTGATTCACCCCTCCACTTT. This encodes CASSVGTGDSPLHF.

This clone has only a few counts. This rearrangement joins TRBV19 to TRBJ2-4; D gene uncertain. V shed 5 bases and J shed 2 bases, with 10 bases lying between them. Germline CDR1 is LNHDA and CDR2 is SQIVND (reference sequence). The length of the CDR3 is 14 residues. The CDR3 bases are TGTGCCAGTAGTCCGGTGGGAACCAAAAACATTCAGTACTTC. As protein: CASSPVGTKNIQYF.

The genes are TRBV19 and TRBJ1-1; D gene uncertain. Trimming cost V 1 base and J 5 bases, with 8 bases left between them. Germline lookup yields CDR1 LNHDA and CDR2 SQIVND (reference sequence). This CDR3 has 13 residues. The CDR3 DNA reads TGTGCCAGTAGTATAGGAGAGAGGACTGAAGCTTTCTTT. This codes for CASSIGERTEAFF.

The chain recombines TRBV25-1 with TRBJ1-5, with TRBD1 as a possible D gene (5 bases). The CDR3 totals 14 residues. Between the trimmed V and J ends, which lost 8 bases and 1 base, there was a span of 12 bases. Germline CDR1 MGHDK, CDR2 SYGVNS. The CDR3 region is CASGVRGSNQPQHF. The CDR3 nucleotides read TGTGCCAGCGGAGTGAGGGGAAGCAATCAGCCCCAGCATTTT. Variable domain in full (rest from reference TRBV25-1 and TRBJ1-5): EADIYQTPRYLVIGTGKKITLECSQTMGHDKMYWYQQDPGMELHLIHYSYGVNSTEKGDLSSESTVSRIRTEHFPLTLESARPSHTSQYLCASGVRGSNQPQHFGDGTRLSIL.

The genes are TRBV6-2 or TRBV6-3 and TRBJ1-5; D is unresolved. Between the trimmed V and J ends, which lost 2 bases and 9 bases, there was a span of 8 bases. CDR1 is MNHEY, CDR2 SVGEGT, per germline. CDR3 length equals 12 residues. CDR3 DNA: TGTGCCAGCAGTTACGCCCGTTGGCCCCAGCATTTT. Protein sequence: CASSYARWPQHF.

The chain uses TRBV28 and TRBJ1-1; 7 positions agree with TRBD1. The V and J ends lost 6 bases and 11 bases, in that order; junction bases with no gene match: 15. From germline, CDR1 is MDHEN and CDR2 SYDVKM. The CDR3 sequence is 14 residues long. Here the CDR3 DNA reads TGTGCCAGCAGAAAAACCGGGACAGTTATGTGGGCTTTCTTT. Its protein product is CASRKTGTVMWAFF.

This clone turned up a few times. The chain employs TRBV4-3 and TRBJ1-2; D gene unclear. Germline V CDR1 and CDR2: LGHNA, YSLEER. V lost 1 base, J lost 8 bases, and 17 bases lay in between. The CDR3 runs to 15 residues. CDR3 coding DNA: TGCGCCAGCAGCCAAGGGGCTGAGGGTCTTTACGGCTACACCTTC. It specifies CASSQGAEGLYGYTF.

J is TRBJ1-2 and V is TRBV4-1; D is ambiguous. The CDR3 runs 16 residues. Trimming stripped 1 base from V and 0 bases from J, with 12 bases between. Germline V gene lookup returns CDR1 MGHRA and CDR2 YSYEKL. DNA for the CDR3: TGCGCCAGCAGCCAAGTAATACAGACACCTAACTATGGCTACACCTTC. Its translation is CASSQVIQTPNYGYTF.